These 24 T cell receptor beta chains originate from one sample sequenced in a study of T-cell reconstitution after alpha-beta-depleted transplantation in children. For TCRbeta, the library was prepared with unique molecular identifiers. TCRdb re-derived calls from the PCR reads in MiXCR, one entry per CDR3 protein. The table shows hundreds of thousands of distinct CDR3 sequences, with 20% to 25% occurring only once. The source was PBMCs, mostly from graft donor cells, collected 360 days after TCRalphabeta/CD19-depleted stem cell transplant. These receptors came from a boy under three years old who had a stem cell transplant for acute myeloid leukemia, so the T cells may come from the graft donor.

This clonotype turned up a few times. The chain is built from TRBV20-1 and TRBJ2-3; TRBD2 matches 10 bases. The CDR3 has 15 amino acids. Germline V gene sequence: CDR1 DFQATT, CDR2 SNEGSKA (reference sequence). J was trimmed by 1 base and V by 3 bases; bases with no gene match: 4. The CDR3 sequence is CSARDLAGGTDTQYF. As DNA, the CDR3 is TGCAGTGCTAGGGACCTAGCGGGGGGCACAGATACGCAGTATTTT.

This clonotype was seen many times. The chain has TRBV7-8 and TRBJ2-1; 7 bases map to TRBD2. Germline trimming cut 2 bases from V and 5 bases from J; bases unmatched to any gene: 6. This CDR3 is 15 amino acids long. CDR1 is SGHVS, CDR2 FQNEAQ, per germline. The CDR3 loop reads CASSLRAGRNNEQFF. The CDR3, as DNA: TGTGCCAGCAGCTTAAGAGCGGGGCGCAACAATGAGCAGTTCTTC.

The rearrangement joins TRBV10-3 to TRBJ2-7; D is unclear. V was clipped by 6 bases and J by 0 bases, with 12 bases between them. This CDR3 has 14 residues. Per the germline V gene, CDR1 is ENHRY and CDR2 is SYGVKD. CDR3: CAIRKTTDSYEQYF. The CDR3 nucleotides are TGTGCCATCAGGAAAACGACTGACTCCTACGAGCAGTACTTC.

This clonotype was seen more than once but under ten times. V and J are TRBV20-1 and TRBJ1-5, with D uncertain. Germline assignment: CDR1 DFQATT and CDR2 SNEGSKA (reference sequence). V lost 3 bases, J lost 0 bases, and 9 bases lay in between. The CDR3 covers 14 residues. CDR3 sequence reads: CSASSGDSNQPQHF. The CDR3 region has the DNA TGCAGTGCTAGTTCCGGGGATAGCAATCAGCCCCAGCATTTT.

The chain links TRBV7-9 to TRBJ2-5; D is uncertain. The CDR3 has 15 residues. The V end was cut by 5 bases, the J end by 2 bases, with 15 bases between. Germline-derived CDR1 and CDR2 are SEHNR and FQNEAQ (reference sequence). The CDR3, as DNA: TGTGCCAGCAGCCCAAATCTGTTCCAACAAGAGACCCAGTACTTC. Translated, it gives CASSPNLFQQETQYF.

V usage is TRBV7-9 and J usage is TRBJ1-5; TRBD1 is a possible D gene (5 bases). Trimming took 1 base from V and 6 from J, leaving 10 bases between them. Germline CDR1 SEHNR, CDR2 FQNEAQ (reference sequence). This CDR3 spans 14 amino acids. This CDR3 reads CASSLESGTQPQHF. In nucleotides, the CDR3 is TGTGCCAGCAGCTTAGAATCAGGGACTCAGCCCCAGCATTTT.

This clonotype was recorded a few times. This chain uses TRBV29-1 with TRBJ2-5, with a possible D match to TRBD1 (6 bases). Trimming removed 8 bases at V and 5 bases at J, with 15 bases between. The CDR3 contains 12 residues. Germline CDR1 is SQVTM and CDR2 is ANQGSEA. This CDR3 is CSSSGDGETQYF. For the CDR3, the DNA is TGCAGCAGCTCAGGGGACGGGGAGACCCAGTACTTC.

This clonotype turned up a few times. The chain carries TRBV6-1 and TRBJ2-1, with 9 bases aligning to TRBD1. This CDR3 spans 16 amino acids. The V segment lost 5 bases and the J segment 7 bases; nucleotides outside the gene matches: 12. CDR1 MNHNS and CDR2 SASEGT come from the germline V gene. The CDR3, as DNA: TGTGCCAGCAGTACGACTAACAGGGGGCGCGAGAATGAGCAGTTCTTC. Protein sequence: CASSTTNRGRENEQFF.

The V call is TRBV20-1, the J call TRBJ1-3; D is perhaps TRBD1 (5 bases). This CDR3 has 17 amino acids. Germline-derived CDR1 and CDR2 are DFQATT and SNEGSKA (reference sequence). Trimming stripped 0 bases from V and 0 bases from J, with 15 bases between. CDR3 sequence: CSARDSRDAYSGNTIYF. The CDR3 region has the DNA TGCAGTGCTAGAGATAGCCGGGACGCTTACTCTGGAAACACCATATATTTT.

In its sample, this clonotype was seen many times. V usage is TRBV7-6 and J usage is TRBJ2-4, with D perhaps TRBD1 or TRBD2 (5 bases each). The CDR3 consists of 17 residues. Germline CDR1 SGHVS, CDR2 FNYEAQ. V was shortened by 4 bases and J by 0 bases, with 16 bases between the two germline ends. CDR3: CASSSVVAGTAKNIQYF. The DNA of the CDR3 is TGTGCCAGCAGCTCGGTGGTGGCAGGGACAGCCAAAAACATTCAGTACTTC.

The chain has TRBV20-1 and TRBJ2-7; D assignment may be TRBD1 or TRBD2 (5 bases each). Germline lookup yields CDR1 DFQATT and CDR2 SNEGSKA (reference sequence). Trimming took 4 bases from V and 4 from J, leaving 14 bases between them. CDR3 size: 13 residues. Here the CDR3 DNA reads TGCAGTGCTACCAGGGAGTCGAGATACGAGCAGTACTTC. This gives the protein CSATRESRYEQYF.

This clonotype was picked up many times. V gene TRBV20-1 combines with J gene TRBJ2-1; 14 nucleotides match TRBD2. There are 14 residues in the CDR3. Per the germline V gene, CDR1 is DFQATT and CDR2 is SNEGSKA (reference sequence). This CDR3 reads CSPPRLAGGSEQFF. CDR3 sequence (DNA): TGCAGCCCCCCCAGACTAGCGGGGGGGAGCGAGCAGTTCTTC.

This clonotype was observed a few times. This rearrangement joins TRBV5-5 to TRBJ2-1; possibly TRBD2 for D (5 bases). Germline V gives CDR1 SGHKS, CDR2 YYEKEE (reference sequence). Trimming pared 6 bases from V and 4 bases from J, leaving 20 bases between. The CDR3 sequence is 16 residues long. CDR3 region: CASTIGSEDPYNEQFF. CDR3 DNA: TGTGCCAGCACCATTGGGTCGGAGGACCCTTACAATGAGCAGTTCTTC.

The V call is TRBV12-3 or TRBV12-4, the J call TRBJ2-7, with TRBD1 as a possible D gene (6 bases). The CDR3 is 15 residues long. V was trimmed by 5 bases and J by 3 bases, leaving 17 bases between them. CDR3 in amino acids: CASSPRRTVIYEQYF. The CDR3 DNA reads as TGTGCCAGCAGTCCCCGCCGGACAGTAATCTACGAGCAGTACTTC.

This clonotype appeared a few times. The V gene is TRBV29-1, the J gene TRBJ2-2, with D hard to call. Germline V gene lookup returns CDR1 SQVTM and CDR2 ANQGSEA. With 6 bases removed from V and 6 bases from J, the gap between germline ends came to 11 bases. The CDR3 is 12 amino acids. CDR3 sequence reads: CSVLTHPGELFF. The DNA of the CDR3 is TGCAGCGTCCTGACACACCCCGGGGAGCTGTTTTTT.

The chain recombines TRBV5-1 with TRBJ2-1; weak D call: TRBD1 (6 bases). This CDR3 has 14 amino acids. V gave up 3 bases and J gave up 5 bases, with 12 bases separating them. CDR1 is SGHRS, CDR2 YFSETQ, per germline. The CDR3 loop reads CASSYTTGHNEQFF. The CDR3 nucleotides are TGCGCCAGCAGCTATACGACAGGTCACAATGAGCAGTTCTTC.

This clonotype was picked up many times. V gene TRBV3-1 combines with J gene TRBJ2-5, with TRBD2 matching 8 bases. V shed 0 bases, J shed 4 bases, and the junction held 13 bases outside the gene matches. The CDR3 loop spans 18 amino acids. Germline values: CDR1 LGHDT, CDR2 YNNKEL (reference sequence). CDR3 sequence: CASSQEVFSGGPRETQYF. CDR3 nucleotide sequence: TGTGCCAGCAGCCAAGAGGTGTTTTCGGGGGGGCCGAGAGAGACCCAGTACTTC.

The CDR3 region has the DNA TGTGCCAGCAGCCAATATGGCAGGCCGGAGGCCCAGTACTTC. It is translated as CASSQYGRPEAQYF. J is TRBJ2-5 and V is TRBV7-6, with D maybe TRBD2 (5 bases). The CDR3 consists of 14 residues. V lost 5 bases to trimming and J lost 9 bases, with 19 bases between them. The germline V gene encodes CDR1 SGHVS and CDR2 FNYEAQ.

This clonotype has only a few counts. This chain links TRBV2 with TRBJ2-5; 8 positions match TRBD1. V gave up 6 bases and J gave up 4 bases; unmatched junction bases: 7. The CDR3 is made up of 14 amino acids. Germline lookup yields CDR1 SNHLY and CDR2 FYNNEI. The CDR3 nucleotides read TGTGCCAGCAGAGCCCCTGGACAGGGAGAGACCCAGTACTTC. Translated, it gives CASRAPGQGETQYF.

This chain uses TRBV5-1 with TRBJ2-2; no firm D call. Germline V CDR1 and CDR2: SGHRS, YFSETQ. The ends were cut back, 0 bases at V and 3 bases at J, with 9 bases in the middle. This CDR3 contains 15 residues. The CDR3 loop reads CASSLEPSDTGELFF. In nucleotides, the CDR3 is TGCGCCAGCAGCTTGGAGCCTTCGGACACCGGGGAGCTGTTTTTT.

The chain recombines TRBV16 with TRBJ2-7; D is ambiguous. From germline, CDR1 is KGHSY and CDR2 FQNENV. This CDR3 comprises 15 residues. V shed 0 bases and J shed 0 bases, with 9 bases lying between them. DNA of the CDR3: TGTGCCAGCAGCCAATCATATGGAAGCTCCTACGAGCAGTACGTC. It encodes CASSQSYGSSYEQYV.

V gene TRBV5-1 combines with J gene TRBJ1-2; D may be TRBD1 (6 bases). The germline V gene has CDR1 SGHRS and CDR2 YFSETQ. This CDR3 region has 16 residues. Trimming took off 5 bases at V and 2 bases at J, with 19 bases between the two ends. CDR3 region: CASRGAQRTGNYGYTF. CDR3 nucleotide sequence: TGCGCCAGCAGGGGGGCCCAACGGACTGGGAACTATGGCTACACCTTC.

The chain employs TRBV7-3 and TRBJ2-2; a possible D gene is TRBD2 (5 bases). Germline values: CDR1 SGHTA, CDR2 FQGTGA. Trimming stripped 11 bases from V and 0 bases from J, with 25 bases between. This CDR3 comprises 18 residues. The CDR3 here is CAFSLNHLSGPNTGELFF. CDR3 DNA: TGTGCCTTCAGTTTAAACCACTTAAGCGGTCCGAACACCGGGGAGCTGTTTTTT.

This chain links TRBV28 with TRBJ2-7; no definite D call. V was cut by 4 bases and J by 3 bases, with 10 bases left in between. Germline V gene sequence: CDR1 MDHEN, CDR2 SYDVKM. This CDR3 is built from 13 residues. This CDR3 reads CASSSQRGYEQYV. Written as DNA, the CDR3 is TGTGCCAGCAGTTCCCAGAGAGGCTACGAGCAGTACGTC.